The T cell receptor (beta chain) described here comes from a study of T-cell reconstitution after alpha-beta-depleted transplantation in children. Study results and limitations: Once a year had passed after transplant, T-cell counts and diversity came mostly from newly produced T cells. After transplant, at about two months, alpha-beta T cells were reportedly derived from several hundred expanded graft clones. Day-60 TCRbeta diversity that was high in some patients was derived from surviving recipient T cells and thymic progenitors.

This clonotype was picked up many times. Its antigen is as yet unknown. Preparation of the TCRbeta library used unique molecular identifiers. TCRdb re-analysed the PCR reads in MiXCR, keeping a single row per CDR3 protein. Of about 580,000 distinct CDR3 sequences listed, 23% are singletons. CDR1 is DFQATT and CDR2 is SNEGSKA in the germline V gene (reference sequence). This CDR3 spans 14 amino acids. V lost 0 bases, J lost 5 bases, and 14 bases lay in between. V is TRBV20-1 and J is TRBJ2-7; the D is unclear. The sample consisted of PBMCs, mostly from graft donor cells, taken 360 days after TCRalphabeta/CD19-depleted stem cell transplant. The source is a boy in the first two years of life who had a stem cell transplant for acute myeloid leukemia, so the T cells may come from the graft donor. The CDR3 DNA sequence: TGCAGTGCTAGAGATGCCACCCCGCACCACGAGCAGTACGTC. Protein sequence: CSARDATPHHEQYV.